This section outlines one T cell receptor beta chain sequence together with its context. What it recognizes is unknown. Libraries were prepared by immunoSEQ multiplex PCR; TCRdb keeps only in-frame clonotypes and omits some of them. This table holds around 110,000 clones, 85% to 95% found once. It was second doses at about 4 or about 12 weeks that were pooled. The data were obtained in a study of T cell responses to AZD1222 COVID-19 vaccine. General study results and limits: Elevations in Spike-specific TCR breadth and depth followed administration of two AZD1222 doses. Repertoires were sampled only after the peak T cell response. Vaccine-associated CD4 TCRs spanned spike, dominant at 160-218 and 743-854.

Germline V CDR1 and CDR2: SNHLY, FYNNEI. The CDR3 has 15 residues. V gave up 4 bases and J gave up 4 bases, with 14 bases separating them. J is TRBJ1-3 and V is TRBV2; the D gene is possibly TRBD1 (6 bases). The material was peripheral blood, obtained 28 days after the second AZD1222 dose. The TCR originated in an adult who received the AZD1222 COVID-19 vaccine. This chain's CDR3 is CASSGRDRPGNTIYF. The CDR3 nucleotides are TGTGCCAGCAGTGGCCGAGACAGGCCGGGAAACACCATATATTTT.